The source of this TCR beta chain is a study of graft-versus-host responses after intestinal transplantation. Study in general: Recipients across the board were started on anti-thymocyte globulin induction, then kept on tacrolimus and steroids for 2 to 4 years.

The data were produced by immunoSEQ multiplex PCR, yet TCRdb's version contains in-frame clones alone and is incomplete. This table holds tens of thousands of clones, approximately 94% found once. The CDR3 has 11 residues. V lost 1 base to trimming and J lost 7 bases, with 2 bases between them. Germline-derived CDR1 and CDR2 are MNHNS and SASEGT. This clone was picked up a small number of times. Its antigen is not known. The source of this sequence is a human donor who was the organ donor for an intestinal transplant. The chain uses TRBV6-1 and TRBJ1-5; the D is unclear. The source was unstimulated CD4+ T cells sorted from spleen or lymph node cells, collected before transplant. CDR3 amino acids: CASSEVQPQHF. The CDR3 coding sequence is TGTGCCAGCAGTGAAGTACAGCCCCAGCATTTT.